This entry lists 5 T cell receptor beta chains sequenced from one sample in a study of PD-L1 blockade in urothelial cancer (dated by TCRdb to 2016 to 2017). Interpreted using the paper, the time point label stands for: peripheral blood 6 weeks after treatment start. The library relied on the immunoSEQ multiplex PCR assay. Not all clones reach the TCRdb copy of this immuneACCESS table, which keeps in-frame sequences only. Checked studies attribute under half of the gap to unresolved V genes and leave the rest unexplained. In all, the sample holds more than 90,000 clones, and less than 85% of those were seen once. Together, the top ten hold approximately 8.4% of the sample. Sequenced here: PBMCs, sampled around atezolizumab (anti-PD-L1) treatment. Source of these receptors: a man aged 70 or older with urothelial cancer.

CDR3 loop: CASSYSTSGTGELFF. The CDR3 region has the DNA TGTGCCAGCAGTTACTCGACTAGCGGGACCGGGGAGCTGTTTTTT. The V gene is TRBV6-5, the J gene TRBJ2-2, with 10 bases fitting TRBD2. The CDR3 has 15 residues. Germline V gene lookup returns CDR1 MNHEY and CDR2 SVGAGI. The junction had 0 bases not matched to a gene; V was cut back by 0 bases and J by 5 bases.

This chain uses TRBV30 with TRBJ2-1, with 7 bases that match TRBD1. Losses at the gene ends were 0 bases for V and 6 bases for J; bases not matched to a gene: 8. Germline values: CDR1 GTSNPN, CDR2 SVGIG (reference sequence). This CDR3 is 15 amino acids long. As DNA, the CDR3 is TGTGCCTGGAGTGTAACAGGGGATGTAGGCAATGAGCAGTTCTTC. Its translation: CAWSVTGDVGNEQFF. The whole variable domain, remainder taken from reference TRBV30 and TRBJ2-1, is SQTIHQWPATLVQPVGSPLSLECTVEGTSNPNLYWYRQAAGRGLQLLFYSVGIGQISSEVPQNLSASRPQDRQFILSSKKLLLSDSGFYLCAWSVTGDVGNEQFFGPGTRLTVL.

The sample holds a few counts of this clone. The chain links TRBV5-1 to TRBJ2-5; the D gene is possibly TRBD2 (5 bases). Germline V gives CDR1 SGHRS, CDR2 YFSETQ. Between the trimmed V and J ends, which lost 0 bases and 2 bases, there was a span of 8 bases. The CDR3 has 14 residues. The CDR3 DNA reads TGCGCCAGCAGCTTGGGGCGGGTACAAGAGACCCAGTACTTC. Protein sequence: CASSLGRVQETQYF.

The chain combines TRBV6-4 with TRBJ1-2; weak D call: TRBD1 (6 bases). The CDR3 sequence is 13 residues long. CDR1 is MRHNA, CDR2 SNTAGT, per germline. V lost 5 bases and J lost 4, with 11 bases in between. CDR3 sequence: CASSSGTSYGYTF. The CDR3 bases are TGTGCCAGCAGTTCCGGGACAAGCTATGGCTACACCTTC.

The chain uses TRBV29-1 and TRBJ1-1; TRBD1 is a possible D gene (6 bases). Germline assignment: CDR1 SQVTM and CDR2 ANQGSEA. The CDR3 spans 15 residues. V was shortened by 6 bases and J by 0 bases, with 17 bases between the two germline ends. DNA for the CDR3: TGCAGCGTCCGCCGTAGACAGGAGATGAACACTGAAGCTTTCTTT. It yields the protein CSVRRRQEMNTEAFF.